This T cell receptor beta chain was sequenced in a study of blood T cell repertoires in COVID-19. Study context: Nucleic acid was either cDNA or gDNA, and it came from T cells, B-cell-depleted T cells, or PBMCs.

With V trimmed by 3 bases and J by 1 base, 14 bases remained unmatched. This CDR3 has 18 amino acids. Germline V gives CDR1 SGHDT, CDR2 YYEEEE. Profiling relied on immunoSEQ multiplex PCR, and the TCRdb table lists in-frame clones only, not all of them. Of roughly 250,000 clones in the sample, around 84% are singletons; the top ten hold about 1.5%. The sequenced material came from PBMCs or T cells enriched from blood (not recorded which). The source is a woman aged 50 to 60 who had recovered from COVID-19. The rearrangement links TRBV5-6 to TRBJ2-7, with 9 bases lining up with TRBD2. The CDR3 protein is CASSSLGASGMRSYEQYF. Here the CDR3 DNA reads TGTGCCAGCAGCTCCCTAGGTGCTAGCGGGATGAGGTCCTACGAGCAGTACTTC.